This T cell receptor beta chain was recorded in a study of blood T cell repertoires in COVID-19. Study information: Material from acute and convalescent COVID-19 was sourced from the United States, Italy and Spain. T cells, B-cell-depleted T cells, or PBMCs provided the cDNA or gDNA that served as material.

In the authors' methods: Amplification of reference gene primers provided the estimated nucleated cell counts. Some clones are missing from TCRdb's copy, which holds only in-frame ones; the method was immunoSEQ multiplex PCR. V, J and clone size reflect that table, while D and trimming were determined from the DNA. The repertoire has approximately 130,000 clones, 85% to 90% of them found once; the top ten carry 2% to 3%. V gave up 2 bases and J gave up 2 bases, with 12 bases separating them. This CDR3 contains 16 residues. The germline V gene has CDR1 SGHNT and CDR2 YENEEA. The gene calls are TRBV11-3 and TRBJ2-2, with D tentatively TRBD2 (5 bases). The origin of this receptor is a man aged 50-60 years with active COVID-19. Sequencing was carried out using peripheral blood. The CDR3 loop is CASSLQRRNNTGELFF. The CDR3, as DNA: TGTGCCAGCAGCTTACAACGGAGGAACAACACCGGGGAGCTGTTTTTT.